The entry that follows covers one TCR beta chain sequence. Its antigen is unidentified. The study reverse transcribed the entire isolated RNA, so it sequenced expressed TCRB transcripts. Stem cell-like memory T cell samples averaged approximately 1 million immunoSEQ reads each. TCRdb's copy holds only in-frame clones and misses some; the assay was immunoSEQ multiplex PCR. This sample yields more than 85,000 clones, of which almost 40% are seen a single time; about 0.07% belongs to the top ten. The entry originates in a study of beta chain features in type 1 diabetes. It was via CD45RO/CCR7/CD25/CD127/CD95/CD27 that CD4+ naive, central memory, regulatory and stem cell-like memory cells were sorted. CDR1 is SQVTM, CDR2 ANQGSEA, per germline. The CDR3 is made up of 14 amino acids. V was pared by 6 bases and J by 0 bases, with 15 bases between. General observations from the study: VDJ junctions in type 1 diabetes patients carried more deletions and fewer insertions.

Sequenced sample: stem cell memory CD4+ T cells from blood. V usage is TRBV29-1 and J usage is TRBJ2-7; a possible D gene is TRBD1 (5 bases). This clonotype was sampled from a woman in her late teens or twenties in good health. The CDR3 spells CSVATRQSSYEQYF. The CDR3 DNA is TGCAGCGTCGCAACAAGACAGAGCTCCTACGAGCAGTACTTC.